The next 31 T cell receptor beta chains were all read from a single sample in a study of blood T cell repertoires in COVID-19. Some clones are missing from TCRdb's copy, which holds only in-frame ones; the method was immunoSEQ multiplex PCR. The sample lists approximately 55,000 clones; more than 70% were seen once. Sequencing input: peripheral blood. All receptors come from a man aged 25-45 years with COVID-19, enrolled during active disease.

CDR3 nucleotides: TGTGCCAGCAGCTTAGTCGCGGGAGCCTACAATGAGCAGTTCTTC. It codes for CASSLVAGAYNEQFF. J is TRBJ2-1 and V is TRBV7-2; 7 bases map to TRBD2. CDR1 and CDR2 (germline): SGHTA, FQGNSA. This CDR3 region has 15 residues. Losses at the gene ends were 1 base for V and 2 bases for J; bases not matched to a gene: 2.

The rearrangement links TRBV13 to TRBJ2-3; 9 nucleotides agree with TRBD1. In germline, CDR1 is PRHDT, CDR2 FYEKMQ (reference sequence). Unmatched junction bases numbered 6, after V lost 5 bases and J lost 0 bases. CDR3 length: 16 amino acids. The CDR3 loop is CASSITGTGSTDTQYF. The DNA for the CDR3 is TGTGCCAGCAGCATTACCGGGACAGGGAGCACAGATACGCAGTATTTT.

The chain joins TRBV11-3 to TRBJ2-3; 10 bases match TRBD2. CDR1 and CDR2 (germline): SGHNT, YENEEA. Germline trimming cut 4 bases from V and 3 bases from J; bases unmatched to any gene: 4. The CDR3 consists of 15 residues. The CDR3 DNA reads TGTGCCAGCAGCTCCGGGACTAGCGAGACAGATACGCAGTATTTT. Protein sequence: CASSSGTSETDTQYF.

The chain has TRBV11-3 and TRBJ2-3, with D possibly TRBD2 on 6 matching bases. Germline values: CDR1 SGHNT, CDR2 YENEEA. Trimming shortened V by 3 bases and J by 5 bases, and 15 bases separated the two germline ends. This CDR3 has 15 amino acids. The CDR3: CASSLEGLGLDTQYF. Written as DNA, the CDR3 is TGTGCCAGCAGCTTGGAGGGGCTGGGATTAGATACGCAGTATTTT.

This chain uses TRBV30 with TRBJ1-6; possibly TRBD1 for D (6 bases). The V and J ends lost 4 bases and 4 bases respectively, with 14 bases between them. This CDR3 contains 15 residues. The germline V gene has CDR1 GTSNPN and CDR2 SVGIG (reference sequence). CDR3 protein: CAWKSLTGYNSPLHF. CDR3 nucleotides: TGTGCCTGGAAATCGTTAACAGGGTATAATTCACCCCTCCACTTT.

V usage is TRBV7-3 and J usage is TRBJ2-1; D unclear. The CDR3 has 13 amino acids. Per the germline V gene, CDR1 is SGHTA and CDR2 is FQGTGA. V was shortened by 3 bases and J by 3 bases, with 6 bases between the two germline ends. The CDR3 DNA reads as TGTGCCAGCAGCTTGAGCCTCTACAATGAGCAGTTCTTC. This gives the protein CASSLSLYNEQFF.

V gene TRBV28 combines with J gene TRBJ1-3; D not resolved. With 2 bases removed from V and 1 base from J, the gap between germline ends came to 12 bases. Germline V gene sequence: CDR1 MDHEN, CDR2 SYDVKM. The length of the CDR3 is 16 residues. CDR3 amino acids: CASSLVEGGSGNTIYF. CDR3 sequence (DNA): TGTGCCAGCAGTTTAGTGGAGGGAGGATCTGGAAACACCATATATTTT.

The sample holds one count of this clone. CDR3 nucleotide sequence: TGTGCCAGCAGCTTATCTAGACGAGGTGATGAAAAACTGTTTTTT. Translated, it gives CASSLSRRGDEKLFF. The gene calls are TRBV7-9 and TRBJ1-4, with D uncertain. This CDR3 comprises 15 residues. With 2 bases removed from V and 6 bases from J, the gap between germline ends came to 13 bases. Germline-derived CDR1 and CDR2 are SEHNR and FQNEAQ (reference sequence).

This chain uses TRBV7-2 with TRBJ1-2; TRBD1 matches at 12 bases. Trimming cost V 0 bases and J 8 bases; bases outside gene matches: 7. Germline CDR1 and CDR2: SGHTA and FQGNSA. This CDR3 is 16 amino acids long. The CDR3 DNA follows: TGTGCCAGCAGCTTAGCGGGGGGACAGGGGGCTGGAGGCTACACCTTC. This codes for CASSLAGGQGAGGYTF.

The J gene is TRBJ2-5, the V gene TRBV28, with 9 bases aligning to TRBD2. Germline V gene lookup returns CDR1 MDHEN and CDR2 SYDVKM. V trimming: 7 bases; J trimming: 5 bases; junction bases outside the gene matches: 14. There are 16 residues in the CDR3. CDR3 in amino acids: CASTLGGGRARETQYF. DNA of the CDR3: TGTGCCAGCACCCTTGGGGGCGGGAGGGCCCGCGAGACCCAGTACTTC.

The chain employs TRBV6-1 and TRBJ1-2, with unresolved D. There are 12 residues in the CDR3. The V and J ends lost 2 bases and 3 bases respectively, with 4 bases between them. Per germline, CDR1 MNHNS and CDR2 SASEGT. For the CDR3, the DNA is TGTGCCAGCAGTGAAACGGACTATGGCTACACCTTC. Translation gives CASSETDYGYTF.

The chain is built from TRBV7-2 and TRBJ2-3, with TRBD2 matching 9 bases. The CDR3 extends over 16 amino acids. V lost 1 base to trimming and J lost 3 bases; unmatched junction nucleotides: 5. Per the germline V gene, CDR1 is SGHTA and CDR2 is FQGNSA. CDR3 coding DNA: TGTGCCAGCAGCTTAGGGTTAGCGGGAGTGACAGATACGCAGTATTTT. As protein: CASSLGLAGVTDTQYF.

The genes are TRBV6-6 and TRBJ2-4; 7 bases line up with TRBD2. V shed 4 bases and J 8 bases; nucleotides not matched to a gene: 2. CDR3 length: 12 residues. Germline V gene sequence: CDR1 MNHNY, CDR2 SVGAGI (reference sequence). CDR3 protein: CASSFGGDIQYF. CDR3 nucleotides: TGTGCCAGCAGTTTTGGGGGGGACATTCAGTACTTC.

This rearrangement joins TRBV10-3 to TRBJ1-1; D not resolved. This CDR3 contains 15 residues. Germline CDR1 and CDR2: ENHRY and SYGVKD. With 0 bases removed from V and 1 base from J, the gap between germline ends came to 9 bases. CDR3 protein: CAISESRVWNTEAFF. In DNA form, the CDR3 reads TGTGCCATCAGTGAGTCGCGGGTTTGGAACACTGAAGCTTTCTTT.

This chain connects TRBV18 to TRBJ2-7; D is possibly TRBD2 (6 bases). V lost 3 bases and J lost 4, with 13 bases in between. The CDR3 loop spans 14 amino acids. The germline V gene has CDR1 KGHSH and CDR2 LQKENI. CDR3 DNA sequence: TGTGCCAGCTCACCCGGCGGGGCAGGATACGAGCAGTACTTC. It is translated as CASSPGGAGYEQYF.

The genes are TRBV3-1 (or the pseudogene TRBV3-2) and TRBJ1-6; 7 bases line up with TRBD1. V dropped 1 base and J dropped 0; count of bases not matched to a gene: 12. Germline loops: CDR1 LGHDT, CDR2 YNNKEL (reference sequence). This CDR3 is 20 amino acids long. The CDR3, as DNA: TGTGCCAGCAGCCAAGTTGGGGCAACAGGGGTTTTCTCCTATAATTCACCCCTCCACTTT. Residues: CASSQVGATGVFSYNSPLHF.

The chain couples TRBV25-1 to TRBJ2-1; possible D gene TRBD1, 5 bases. The CDR3 sequence is 15 residues long. V lost 2 bases, J lost 1 base, and 9 bases lay in between. CDR1 is MGHDK, CDR2 SYGVNS, per germline. In DNA, the CDR3 is TGTGCCAGCAGTGAAAGGGGTTCATCCTACAATGAGCAGTTCTTC. This sequence encodes CASSERGSSYNEQFF.

This chain joins TRBV3-1 (or the pseudogene TRBV3-2) and TRBJ2-1; TRBD1 agrees at 7 bases. Trimming removed 4 bases from V and 3 bases from J; junction bases left unmatched: 15. CDR3 length equals 18 residues. Per germline, CDR1 LGHDT and CDR2 YNNKEL (reference sequence). As DNA, the CDR3 is TGTGCCAGCAGCCGGTTCAGGACAGGACAAAATTTCTACAATGAGCAGTTCTTC. It codes for CASSRFRTGQNFYNEQFF.

The rearrangement uses TRBV5-6 and TRBJ2-3; 11 nucleotides align to TRBD2. This CDR3 is built from 17 residues. Germline loops: CDR1 SGHDT, CDR2 YYEEEE. Trimming cost V 1 base and J 2 bases; bases outside gene matches: 6. The CDR3 bases are TGTGCCAGCAGCTTGCAGGCTAGCGGGGGGACCACAGATACGCAGTATTTT. Encoded protein: CASSLQASGGTTDTQYF.

This chain links TRBV5-6 with TRBJ1-3, with a weak D call TRBD1 (6 bases). Trimming took off 4 bases at V and 6 bases at J, with 11 bases between the two ends. Looked up from germline, CDR1 is SGHDT and CDR2 is YYEEEE. CDR3 length: 13 amino acids. CDR3 sequence (DNA): TGTGCCAGCAGCGGAAACAGGGAAAACACCATATATTTT. Translated: CASSGNRENTIYF.

The V call is TRBV28, the J call TRBJ2-1; 9 nucleotides match TRBD2. Unmatched junction bases numbered 9, after V lost 2 bases and J lost 1 base. From germline, CDR1 is MDHEN and CDR2 SYDVKM. The CDR3 length is 18 residues. The CDR3 sequence: CASSLERGAGRSYNEQFF. Here the CDR3 DNA reads TGTGCCAGCAGTTTAGAGCGGGGGGCGGGAAGATCCTACAATGAGCAGTTCTTC.

The gene calls are TRBV4-1 and TRBJ2-1, with TRBD1 as a possible D gene (5 bases). CDR3 length: 16 amino acids. V lost 1 base and J 2 bases, leaving 12 bases between the germline ends. The V gene's germline CDR1 is MGHRA and CDR2 YSYEKL. CDR3 nucleotide sequence: TGCGCCAGCAGCCAAGGGGCAGGGTCTACCTACAATGAGCAGTTCTTC. This translates into CASSQGAGSTYNEQFF.

This chain connects TRBV7-3 to TRBJ1-6; D may be TRBD1 (5 bases). Germline CDR1 reads SGHTA; CDR2 reads FQGTGA. The CDR3 contains 13 residues. Between the trimmed V and J ends, which lost 5 bases and 8 bases, there was a span of 10 bases. The CDR3 here is CASSATRDSPLHF. The DNA of the CDR3 is TGTGCCAGCAGCGCAACCAGGGATTCACCCCTCCACTTT.

This chain links TRBV9 with TRBJ2-3; D possibly corresponds to TRBD2 (6 bases). The CDR3 is 15 residues long. V was trimmed by 0 bases and J by 6 bases, leaving 14 bases between them. Germline V gene data show CDR1 as SGDLS and CDR2 as YYNGEE. The CDR3 sequence is CASSVGGGLADTQYF. The CDR3 nucleotides read TGTGCCAGCAGCGTAGGTGGAGGGCTGGCGGATACGCAGTATTTT. Drawing the rest from reference TRBV9 and TRBJ2-3, the complete variable domain is DSGVTQTPKHLITATGQRVTLRCSPRSGDLSVYWYQQSLDQGLQFLIQYYNGEERAKGNILERFSAQQFPDLHSELNLSSLELGDSALYFCASSVGGGLADTQYFGPGTRLTVL.

This sequence joins TRBV6-1 and TRBJ2-1; D is possibly TRBD2 (6 bases). The ends were cut back, 5 bases at V and 2 bases at J, with 10 bases in the middle. The CDR3 runs to 14 residues. CDR1 and CDR2 from the germline V gene are MNHNS and SASEGT. The chain's CDR3 is CASSTGRPYNEQFF. For the CDR3, the DNA is TGTGCCAGCAGTACCGGGAGACCCTACAATGAGCAGTTCTTC.

The V gene is TRBV27, the J gene TRBJ2-3; TRBD2 matches at 8 bases. Germline-derived CDR1 and CDR2 are MNHEY and SMNVEV (reference sequence). The CDR3 has 13 amino acids. V lost 6 bases and J lost 4; bases outside the gene matches: 3. The CDR3 region is CASRTGGPDTQYF. The DNA of the CDR3 is TGTGCCAGCAGGACGGGGGGGCCAGATACGCAGTATTTT.

The rearrangement uses TRBV11-3 and TRBJ2-3; D is perhaps TRBD1 (6 bases). CDR3 length: 15 residues. Trimming shortened V by 3 bases and J by 11 bases, and 21 bases separated the two germline ends. Germline CDR1 SGHNT, CDR2 YENEEA. The CDR3 sequence: CASSFGLEVSRGQYF. The CDR3 region has the DNA TGTGCCAGCAGCTTTGGGCTGGAGGTTAGCAGGGGGCAGTATTTT. Supplemented by reference TRBV11-3 and TRBJ2-3, the full variable domain reads EAGVVQSPRYKIIEKKQPVAFWCNPISGHNTLYWYLQNLGQGPELLIRYENEEAVDDSQLPKDRFSAERLKGVDSTLKIQPAELGDSAVYLCASSFGLEVSRGQYFGPGTRLTVL.

V is TRBV9 and J is TRBJ2-3; possible D gene TRBD1, 6 bases. The germline V gene encodes CDR1 SGDLS and CDR2 YYNGEE. Deletions cut 3 bases from V and 2 bases from J, with 10 bases between. The CDR3 loop spans 14 amino acids. The CDR3 loop reads CASSAGQFTDTQYF. In DNA, the CDR3 is TGTGCCAGCAGCGCCGGACAGTTCACAGATACGCAGTATTTT.

The chain couples TRBV30 to TRBJ2-2, with TRBD2 identical over 11 bases. The CDR3 sequence is 15 residues long. With V trimmed by 4 bases and J by 6 bases, 7 bases remained unmatched. Germline lookup yields CDR1 GTSNPN and CDR2 SVGIG (reference sequence). CDR3 nucleotides: TGTGCCTGGAAAGATAGCGGGGGGGCGGCCGGGGAGCTGTTTTTT. This encodes CAWKDSGGAAGELFF.

The V and J genes are TRBV3-1 (or the pseudogene TRBV3-2) and TRBJ1-1; D call uncertain. Trimming cost V 1 base and J 1 base, with 7 bases left between them. Germline values: CDR1 LGHDT, CDR2 YNNKEL (reference sequence). The CDR3 contains 14 residues. The CDR3 region is CASSQGTANTEAFF. CDR3 nucleotides: TGTGCCAGCAGCCAAGGAACAGCGAACACTGAAGCTTTCTTT.

The chain couples TRBV30 to TRBJ1-6; maybe TRBD1 (6 bases). The germline gives CDR1 GTSNPN, CDR2 SVGIG (reference sequence). The CDR3 sequence is 17 residues long. V lost 0 bases to trimming and J lost 9 bases, with 21 bases between them. Here the CDR3 DNA reads TGTGCCTGGAGTGTCAGGGGAAGCCCTCGGATGATTTCACCCCTCCACTTT. Protein: CAWSVRGSPRMISPLHF.